Presented here are 2 T cell receptor beta chains from one specimen sequenced in a study of shared clonotypes between healthy human individuals (TCRdb year 2020). The library was obtained by the immunoSEQ multiplex PCR assay. As stored in TCRdb, this immuneACCESS dataset retains in-frame rearrangements with V and J assigned. A fraction of the clones does not appear; measured against another copy, unresolved V genes explain less than half of the discrepancy, and the remainder lacks a known reason. The sample has approximately 1,500,000 clones on record, under 99% of them singletons. Roughly 0.45% of the sample rests with the top ten. Sequenced input: naive CD4+ T cells sorted from blood. Read against the paper, the sample's cell subset or site label means: CD45RA+ positively selected. The receptors come from a young man in good health.

The DNA for the CDR3 is TGCGCCAGCAGCTCAGCCATCCAGGATACGCAGTATTTT. It yields the protein CASSSAIQDTQYF. The rearrangement uses TRBV5-1 and TRBJ2-3, with no clear D. The V end was cut by 3 bases, the J end by 6 bases, with 11 bases between. From germline, CDR1 is SGHRS and CDR2 YFSETQ. CDR3 length: 13 residues.

The rearrangement uses TRBV7-8 and TRBJ2-7, with D hard to call. This CDR3 has 15 residues. Trimming pared 1 base from V and 7 bases from J, leaving 17 bases between. Germline-derived CDR1 and CDR2 are SGHVS and FQNEAQ. CDR3: CASSLEVLNYDEQYF. The CDR3 nucleotides are TGTGCCAGCAGCTTAGAAGTTTTAAACTACGATGAGCAGTACTTC.